The 22 T cell receptor beta chains below come from one sample, sequenced in a study of CD8+CD57+ T cells in acquired aplastic anemia. The TCR beta profiling, which covered VDJ combination and CDR3 sequence, was carried out using genomic DNA as the template. TCRdb itself ran the reads through MiXCR, one entry per CDR3 protein. The sample lists approximately 190,000 distinct CDR3 sequences; under 55% were seen once. CD8+CD57+ cell expansion had been shown by flow cytometry in patients chosen for sequencing. The sequencing sample was made of sorted CD4+, CD8+, or CD8+CD57+ T cells (not recorded which) from PBMCs. The origin of the receptors is a human donor with aplastic anemia.

Here the CDR3 reads CASSRGQVQETQYF. The CDR3 DNA reads as TGTGCCAGCAGCAGAGGACAGGTACAAGAGACCCAGTACTTC. J is TRBJ2-5 and V is TRBV12-3 or TRBV12-4; 7 positions agree with TRBD1. With V trimmed by 6 bases and J by 2 bases, 6 bases remained unmatched. The CDR3 spans 14 residues.

The V and J genes are TRBV19 and TRBJ1-5; no definite D call. The CDR3 covers 16 residues. Per the germline V gene, CDR1 is LNHDA and CDR2 is SQIVND (reference sequence). Trimming cost V 4 bases and J 3 bases, with 16 bases left between them. The CDR3: CASSNSPGRNNQPQHF. In DNA form, the CDR3 reads TGTGCCAGTAGTAACTCCCCCGGCAGGAACAATCAGCCCCAGCATTTT.

At least ten counts were recorded for this clonotype. The genes are TRBV25-1 and TRBJ2-1; 14 bases fit TRBD2. The junction had 9 bases not matched to a gene; V was cut back by 6 bases and J by 5 bases. The length of the CDR3 is 17 residues. Germline CDR1 is MGHDK and CDR2 is SYGVNS. Here the CDR3 DNA reads TGTGCCAGCAGCCTGACTAGCGGGAGGGCGCGGGACAATGAGCAGTTCTTC. Encoded protein: CASSLTSGRARDNEQFF. Supplemented by reference TRBV25-1 and TRBJ2-1, the full variable domain reads EADIYQTPRYLVIGTGKKITLECSQTMGHDKMYWYQQDPGMELHLIHYSYGVNSTEKGDLSSESTVSRIRTEHFPLTLESARPSHTSQYLCASSLTSGRARDNEQFFGPGTRLTVL.

The sample holds many counts of this clonotype. This chain links TRBV20-1 with TRBJ2-7; 11 positions match TRBD1. Trimming cost V 3 bases and J 3 bases; bases outside gene matches: 7. Per germline, CDR1 DFQATT and CDR2 SNEGSKA (reference sequence). CDR3 length equals 15 residues. The CDR3: CSARRTGTGGYEQYF. The CDR3 DNA reads TGCAGTGCTAGGCGGACCGGGACAGGGGGCTACGAGCAGTACTTC.

This clonotype was recorded many times. The genes are TRBV6-1 and TRBJ1-2; D might be TRBD1 (5 bases). CDR1 and CDR2 from the germline V gene are MNHNS and SASEGT. This CDR3 is 13 amino acids long. V was shortened by 6 bases and J by 1 base, with 9 bases between the two germline ends. The CDR3 protein is CASSRGGNYGYTF. DNA for the CDR3: TGTGCCAGCAGCCGGGGGGGTAACTATGGCTACACCTTC.

The V and J genes are TRBV7-8 and TRBJ2-3; 8 bases map to TRBD1. V was pared by 6 bases and J by 0 bases, with 8 bases of the junction left unmatched. Germline lookup yields CDR1 SGHVS and CDR2 FQNEAQ. CDR3 length: 16 amino acids. CDR3 sequence: CASSPGRTGSTDTQYF. As DNA, the CDR3 is TGTGCCAGCAGTCCCGGTCGGACAGGGAGCACAGATACGCAGTATTTT.

The rearrangement joins TRBV24-1 to TRBJ2-1; 9 bases map to TRBD2. Trimming cost V 6 bases and J 4 bases; bases outside gene matches: 6. The germline V gene encodes CDR1 KGHDR and CDR2 SFDVKD. The CDR3 loop spans 15 amino acids. Here the CDR3 DNA reads TGTGCCACCAGTCCTTCCAGCGGGAGGTACAATGAGCAGTTCTTC. Amino acid sequence: CATSPSSGRYNEQFF.

The J gene is TRBJ1-2, the V gene TRBV10-1; tentatively, D is TRBD1 (6 bases). The CDR3 is 14 residues long. V was shortened by 3 bases and J by 8 bases, with 16 bases between the two germline ends. Germline values: CDR1 WNHNN, CDR2 SYGVQD (reference sequence). CDR3 residues: CASSESGHLRGYTF. CDR3 DNA sequence: TGCGCCAGCAGTGAATCGGGACACCTGAGAGGCTACACCTTC.

With regard to this clonotype: This may stem from a read error, because a much larger clone lies one nucleotide away. The chain joins TRBV7-2 to TRBJ2-1; no definite D call. V was shortened by 5 bases and J by 7 bases, with 12 bases between the two germline ends. From germline, CDR1 is SGHTA and CDR2 FQGNSA. This CDR3 is built from 13 residues. The CDR3: CASSRVGQNEQFF. CDR3 nucleotides: TGTGCCAGCAGCCGAGTGGGCCAAAATGAGCAGTTCTTC.

Here the CDR3 reads CASSGDRGTHNSPLHF. CDR3 nucleotide sequence: TGTGCCAGCAGTGGGGACAGGGGGACTCATAATTCACCCCTCCACTTT. The chain joins TRBV25-1 to TRBJ1-6; 11 bases are a match to TRBD1. CDR3 length equals 16 residues. Germline V CDR1 and CDR2: MGHDK, SYGVNS. V trimming: 4 bases; J trimming: 5 bases; junction bases outside the gene matches: 4.

In its sample, this clonotype was seen many times. This chain links TRBV10-3 with TRBJ2-4; D possibly uses TRBD1 or TRBD2 (6 bases each). Deletions cut 4 bases from V and 6 bases from J, with 16 bases between. Per the germline V gene, CDR1 is ENHRY and CDR2 is SYGVKD. The CDR3 contains 15 residues. The CDR3 is CAISGTGPGGNIQYF. The CDR3 bases are TGTGCCATCAGTGGTACAGGGCCCGGGGGAAACATTCAGTACTTC.

The CDR3 nucleotides are TGCAGCGCAGTAGCGGGGACCTACAATGAGCAGTTCTTC. This sequence encodes CSAVAGTYNEQFF. This chain joins TRBV29-1 and TRBJ2-1; 8 bases line up with TRBD2. Trimming took 7 bases from V and 2 from J; bases not matched to a gene: 4. CDR3 length: 13 residues. Germline values: CDR1 SQVTM, CDR2 ANQGSEA.

The genes are TRBV7-8 and TRBJ2-7; a possible D gene is TRBD1 (5 bases). Germline assignment: CDR1 SGHVS and CDR2 FQNEAQ. Trimming shortened V by 1 base and J by 7 bases, and 14 bases separated the two germline ends. The CDR3 covers 14 residues. The CDR3 loop reads CASSLGILGQEQYF. The DNA for the CDR3 is TGTGCCAGCAGCTTAGGCATCCTCGGACAAGAGCAGTACTTC.

V is TRBV20-1 and J is TRBJ1-6; D is perhaps TRBD1 (6 bases). V gave up 6 bases and J gave up 12 bases, with 21 bases separating them. The CDR3 extends over 14 amino acids. Germline-derived CDR1 and CDR2 are DFQATT and SNEGSKA (reference sequence). This CDR3 is CSARTASLDGPLHF. The CDR3 DNA reads as TGCAGTGCAAGGACAGCTAGCCTCGACGGACCCCTCCACTTT.

In this sample, this clonotype turned up many times. The V call is TRBV20-1, the J call TRBJ2-6, with 9 bases that match TRBD1. This CDR3 has 17 residues. The germline gives CDR1 DFQATT, CDR2 SNEGSKA (reference sequence). J was trimmed by 2 bases and V by 1 base; bases with no gene match: 6. CDR3 in amino acids: CSARADRGRPGANVLTF. The CDR3 DNA sequence: TGCAGTGCTAGAGCGGACAGGGGCCGCCCTGGGGCCAACGTCCTGACTTTC.

The sample holds many counts of this clonotype. The chain links TRBV4-1 to TRBJ2-7; TRBD1 or TRBD2 may be the D gene (5 bases each). The germline V and J ends were trimmed by 5 bases and 0 bases, with 14 bases remaining between them. Germline values: CDR1 MGHRA, CDR2 YSYEKL. This CDR3 has 15 residues. The CDR3 bases are TGCGCCAGCAGCTCGCCCGGGGCGAGCTCCTACGAGCAGTACTTC. The encoded protein is CASSSPGASSYEQYF.

In its sample, this clonotype was seen a few times. The chain joins TRBV20-1 to TRBJ2-1; D is unresolved. The V end was cut by 2 bases, the J end by 5 bases, with 7 bases between. The CDR3 extends over 12 amino acids. Germline CDR1 reads DFQATT; CDR2 reads SNEGSKA (reference sequence). Here the CDR3 DNA reads TGCAGTGCTAGAATCCAGGACAATGAGCAGTTCTTC. Protein: CSARIQDNEQFF.

This clonotype was seen at least ten times. The CDR3 reads CASSEARVDAYYNSPLHF. CDR3 sequence (DNA): TGTGCCAGCAGTGAAGCGCGGGTAGATGCGTACTATAATTCACCCCTCCACTTT. V gene TRBV6-1 combines with J gene TRBJ1-6, with no clear D. Germline assignment: CDR1 MNHNS and CDR2 SASEGT. Trimming removed 0 bases from V and 3 bases from J, with 15 bases in between. The length of the CDR3 is 18 residues.

The CDR3 protein is CASSAVSNSNQPQHF. The CDR3 DNA reads TGTGCCAGCAGTGCTGTCAGCAATAGCAATCAGCCCCAGCATTTT. The gene calls are TRBV2 and TRBJ1-5; D remains ambiguous. Germline assignment: CDR1 SNHLY and CDR2 FYNNEI. This CDR3 contains 15 residues. V gave up 4 bases and J gave up 0 bases, with 10 bases separating them.

V and J are TRBV2 and TRBJ2-7, with 11 bases lining up with TRBD2. CDR1 and CDR2 (germline): SNHLY, FYNNEI. This CDR3 region has 14 residues. V shed 4 bases, J shed 6 bases, and the junction held 5 bases outside the gene matches. CDR3 in amino acids: CASSGSGGASEQYF. CDR3 bases: TGTGCCAGCAGTGGTAGCGGGGGGGCCTCCGAGCAGTACTTC.

This clonotype was detected ten times or more. J is TRBJ1-2 and V is TRBV19, with D tentatively TRBD1 (5 bases). There are 14 residues in the CDR3. Germline V gene sequence: CDR1 LNHDA, CDR2 SQIVND (reference sequence). Trimming left V 2 bases short and J 2 bases short, with 9 bases between. The DNA for the CDR3 is TGTGCCAGTAGTATATTTGGGGGGAACTATGGCTACACCTTC. It specifies CASSIFGGNYGYTF.

This clonotype was counted only a few times. The gene calls are TRBV15 and TRBJ2-7; D is unclear. V dropped 1 base and J dropped 6 bases, with 10 bases sitting between them. The CDR3 contains 13 residues. Germline CDR1 and CDR2: LNHNV and YYDKDF (reference sequence). As DNA, the CDR3 is TGTGCCACCAGCAGAGTTCTAGACGCCGAGCAGTACTTC. Translation gives CATSRVLDAEQYF.